The clone carrying this TCR beta chain was detected only a few times. Its target is unknown. The CDR3 runs 18 residues. The J segment lost 4 bases and the V segment lost 2 bases, leaving 10 bases of the junction unmatched. CDR1 and CDR2 from the germline V gene are LGHNA and YSLEER. This entry comes from a study of response to subunit inactivated influenza vaccine. Broader study findings: Each seasonal influenza vaccination recruits few new T cells, the authors suggested.

TCRdb itself ran the RT-PCR reads through MiXCR, one entry per CDR3 protein. The table lists more than 450,000 distinct CDR3 sequences, 10% to 15% of them singletons. This rearrangement joins TRBV4-3 to TRBJ2-7, with 14 positions matching TRBD2. The receptor was derived from a man aged 45-65 years who received an inactivated influenza vaccine. Sequences were derived from PBMCs from blood, sampled on the day of vaccination. CDR3 DNA: TGCGCCAGCAGCCAATCTGCACCCGGGACTAGCGGGAGTTACGAGCAGTACTTC. Amino acid sequence: CASSQSAPGTSGSYEQYF.